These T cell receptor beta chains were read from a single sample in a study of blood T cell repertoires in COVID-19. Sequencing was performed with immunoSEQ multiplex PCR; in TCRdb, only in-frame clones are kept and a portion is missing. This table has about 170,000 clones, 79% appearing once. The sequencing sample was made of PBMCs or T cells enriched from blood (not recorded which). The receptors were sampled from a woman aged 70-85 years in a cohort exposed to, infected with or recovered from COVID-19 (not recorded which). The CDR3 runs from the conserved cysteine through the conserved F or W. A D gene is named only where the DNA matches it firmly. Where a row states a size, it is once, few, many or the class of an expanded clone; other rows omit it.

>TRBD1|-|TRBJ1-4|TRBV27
CASSFDRGRSGKLFF
TGTGCCAGCAGTTTTGACAGGGGCAGATCTGGAAAACTGTTTTTT
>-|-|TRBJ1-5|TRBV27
CASSILGRGNQPQHF
TGTGCCAGCAGTATACTGGGCAGGGGCAATCAGCCCCAGCATTTT
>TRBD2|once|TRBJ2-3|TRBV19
CASSTSGGTDTQYF
TGTGCCAGTAGTACTAGCGGGGGCACAGATACGCAGTATTTT
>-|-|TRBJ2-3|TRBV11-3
CASSRAGETDTQYF
TGTGCCAGCAGCCGGGCAGGGGAAACAGATACGCAGTATTTT
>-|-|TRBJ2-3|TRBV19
CASSILIRTLGTDTQYF
TGTGCCAGTAGTATATTGATCCGGACTTTAGGCACAGATACGCAGTATTTT
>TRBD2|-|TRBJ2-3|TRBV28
CASSSSLAPDTQYF
TGTGCCAGCAGTTCCTCACTAGCGCCAGATACGCAGTATTTT
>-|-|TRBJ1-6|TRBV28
CASSLQGGDSPLHF
TGTGCCAGCAGTCTACAGGGCGGTGATTCACCCCTCCACTTT
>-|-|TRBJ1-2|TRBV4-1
CASSHNLASGGYTF
TGCGCCAGCAGCCACAACCTGGCATCTGGTGGCTACACCTTC
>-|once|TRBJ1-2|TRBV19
CASSIGPDRFDYGYTF
TGTGCCAGTAGTATTGGGCCCGACAGATTTGACTATGGCTACACCTTC
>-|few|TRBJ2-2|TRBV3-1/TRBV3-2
CASSQEPGRDTGELFF
TGTGCCAGCAGCCAAGAGCCCGGGAGAGACACCGGGGAGCTGTTTTTT
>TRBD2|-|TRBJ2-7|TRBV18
CASRAGVTYEQYF
TGTGCCAGCCGAGCGGGAGTAACCTACGAGCAGTACTTC
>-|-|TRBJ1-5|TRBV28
CASTLGGFGQPQHF
TGTGCCAGCACCTTGGGGGGTTTCGGGCAGCCCCAGCATTTT
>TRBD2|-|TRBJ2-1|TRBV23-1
CASSHQLAASTSGVNEQFF
TGCGCCAGCAGTCACCAGCTAGCGGCCTCGACAAGTGGGGTCAATGAGCAGTTCTTC
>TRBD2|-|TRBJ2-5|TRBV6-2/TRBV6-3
CASSYEREWRETQYF
TGTGCCAGCAGTTACGAGCGGGAGTGGCGAGAGACCCAGTACTTC
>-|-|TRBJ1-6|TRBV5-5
CASSSRVNSPLHF
TGTGCCAGCAGCTCCAGGGTTAATTCACCCCTCCACTTT
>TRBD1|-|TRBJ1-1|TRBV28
CASSPPTQGVRLAFF
TGTGCCAGCTCTCCGCCCACACAGGGGGTTAGATTGGCTTTCTTT
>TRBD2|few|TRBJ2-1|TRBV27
CASKPRGLAGGVEPLNEQFF
TGTGCCAGCAAACCTCGGGGACTAGCGGGAGGGGTAGAACCTTTAAATGAGCAGTTCTTC